The text below deals with one T cell receptor (beta chain). This entry comes from a study of early T cells in non-severe SARS-CoV-2 infection. Study in general: Investigators sequenced bulk RNA drawn from unsorted whole blood, and chains remained unpaired.

TCRdb recomputed calls from the 5' RACE reads with MiXCR, one row per CDR3 protein. The sample carries some 49,000 distinct CDR3 sequences, approximately 12% recorded once. CDR1 is MNHEY and CDR2 is SVGEGT in the germline V gene. The CDR3 extends over 17 amino acids. Trimming shortened V by 3 bases and J by 4 bases, and 22 bases separated the two germline ends. The chain is built from TRBV6-2 or TRBV6-3 and TRBJ2-7, with D uncertain. Sequenced: whole blood. The clonotype was recovered from an adult who was a healthcare worker with PCR-confirmed SARS-CoV-2 infection or an uninfected control (not recorded which). The CDR3 protein is CASSYFPWTSSVYEQYF. The CDR3 region has the DNA TGTGCCAGCAGTTATTTTCCCTGGACCTCTTCAGTTTACGAGCAGTACTTC.